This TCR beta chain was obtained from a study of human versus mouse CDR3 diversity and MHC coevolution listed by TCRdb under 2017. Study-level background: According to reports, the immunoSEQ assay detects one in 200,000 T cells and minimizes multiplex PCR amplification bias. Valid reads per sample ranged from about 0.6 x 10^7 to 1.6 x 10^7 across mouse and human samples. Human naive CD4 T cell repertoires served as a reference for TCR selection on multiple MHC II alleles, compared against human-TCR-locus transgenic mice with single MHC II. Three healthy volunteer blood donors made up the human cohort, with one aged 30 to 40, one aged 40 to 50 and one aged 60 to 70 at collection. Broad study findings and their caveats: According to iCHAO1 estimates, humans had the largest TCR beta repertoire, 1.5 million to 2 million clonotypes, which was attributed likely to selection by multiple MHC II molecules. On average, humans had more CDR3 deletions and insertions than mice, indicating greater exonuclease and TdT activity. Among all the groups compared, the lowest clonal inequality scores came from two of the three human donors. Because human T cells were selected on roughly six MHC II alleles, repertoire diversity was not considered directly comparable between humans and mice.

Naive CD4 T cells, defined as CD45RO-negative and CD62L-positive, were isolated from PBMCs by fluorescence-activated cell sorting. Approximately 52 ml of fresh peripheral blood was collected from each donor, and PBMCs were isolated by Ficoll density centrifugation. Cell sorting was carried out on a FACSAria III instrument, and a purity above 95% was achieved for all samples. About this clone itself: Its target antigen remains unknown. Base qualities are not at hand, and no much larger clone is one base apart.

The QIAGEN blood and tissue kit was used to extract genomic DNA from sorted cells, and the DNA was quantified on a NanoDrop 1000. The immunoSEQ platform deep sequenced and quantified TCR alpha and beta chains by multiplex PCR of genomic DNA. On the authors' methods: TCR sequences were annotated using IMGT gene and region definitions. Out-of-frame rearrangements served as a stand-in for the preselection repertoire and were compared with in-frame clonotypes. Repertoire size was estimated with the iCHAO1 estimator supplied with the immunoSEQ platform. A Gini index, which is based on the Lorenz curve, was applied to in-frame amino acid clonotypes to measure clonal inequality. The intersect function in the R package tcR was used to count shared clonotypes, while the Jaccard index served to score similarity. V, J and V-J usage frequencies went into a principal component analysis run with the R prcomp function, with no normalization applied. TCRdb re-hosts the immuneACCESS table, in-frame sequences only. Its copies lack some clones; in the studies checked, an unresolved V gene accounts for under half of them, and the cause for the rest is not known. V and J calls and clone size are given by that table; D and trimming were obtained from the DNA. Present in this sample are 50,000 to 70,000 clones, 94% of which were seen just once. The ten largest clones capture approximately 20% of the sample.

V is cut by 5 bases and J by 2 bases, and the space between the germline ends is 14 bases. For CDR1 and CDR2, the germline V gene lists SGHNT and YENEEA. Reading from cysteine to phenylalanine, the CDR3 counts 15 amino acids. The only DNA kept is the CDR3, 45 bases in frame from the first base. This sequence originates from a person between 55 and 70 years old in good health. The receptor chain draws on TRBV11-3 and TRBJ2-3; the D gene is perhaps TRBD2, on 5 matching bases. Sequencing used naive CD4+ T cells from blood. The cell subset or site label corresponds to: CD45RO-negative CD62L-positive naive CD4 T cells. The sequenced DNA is TGTGCCAGCAGCCCCGGAGGACTTGTCACAGATACGCAGTATTTT. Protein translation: CASSPGGLVTDTQYF.